Sequencing of this T cell receptor (beta chain) was carried out in a study of cytomegalovirus exposure and HLA in healthy donors (dated by TCRdb to about 2017). With respect to the entire study: An earlier analysis of 587 of the donors reported about 290 Gb of sequence data and around 120 million unique TCR beta sequences from about 200 million T cells. Around 320 gigabases of sequencing data and roughly 90 million unique TCR sequences were included in an early release covering under 650 HLA-typed donors. A later genetic analysis used genome-wide SNP genotypes for about 60% of the roughly 700 donors, treating that subset as a discovery cohort. Among the roughly 390 genotyped donors, approximately 82% belonged to the genetic ancestry cluster associated with self-reported Caucasian donors. Rather than drawing on any new phenotypic data, the later analysis identified candidate immune exposures from TCR beta sequences and the way those sequences occurred across donors. The study aimed to test whether signatures of past pathogen exposure could be identified by cataloging public T cell receptors. All discovery cohort repertoires had been generated using a single sequencing platform. Both class I and class II loci were covered by HLA typing, at four-digit resolution. Among 300 to 500 genotyped donors of the cohort, an average of around 220,000 unique TCR beta nucleotide sequences was sequenced per donor, of which 15% to 20% were non-productive. To predict cytomegalovirus infection status, the study combined high-throughput TCR immunosequencing, statistical association of individual TCRs with disease status, and machine learning. An earlier analysis of a few hundred of the donors applied high-throughput TCR beta sequencing to assess whether each TCR beta V gene segment acted as functional or pseudogenic. Besides the first cohort of 666 subjects, a separate validation cohort made up of roughly 130 different subjects was used. Typing coverage varied by locus: roughly 620-640 donors for A, B, C, DRB1 and DQB1; roughly 560 for DQA1; over 600 for DPA1; approximately 450 for DPB1. In a later analysis, previously published TCR beta repertoires from roughly 710 donors were re-analyzed and high-resolution HLA genotyping was added so that TCR occurrence patterns could be studied. Using immunosequencing, the study profiled T cell repertoires from 666 subjects and related those repertoires to cytomegalovirus serostatus. Alongside the repertoire data, information on donor age, sex, ethnicity and CMV serostatus was compiled. A handful of DR-DQ haplotypes were handled as single units for association and clustering because linkage in the cohort was strong.

CDR3 length: 16 amino acids, cysteine to phenylalanine. CDR3 DNA only is kept here, 48 bases in frame from base 1. CDR1 and CDR2 (SGHTA, FQGNSA) derive from the germline V gene. At the junction V is shortened by 2 bases and J by 5 bases, with 19 bases in between. Overall study outcomes, separate from this receptor: A further reported finding was that TCR beta sequences accurately predicted the HLA-A and HLA-B alleles for most subjects in the first cohort. The earlier analysis of fewer than 750 of the donors excluded approximately 17 rarely observed V segments, including chromosome 9 orphons, because counts were too low. Because HLA typing was unavailable for some donors at each locus, only the typed subset was used in association tests. In this cohort, only TCR beta chains were sequenced, and detectable features were limited by the absence of alpha or paired-chain data. Compared with equally common non-associated chains, HLA-associated TCR beta chains in a later analysis were more clonally expanded and had lower generation probabilities. In a later analysis, several top co-occurrence clusters were reported to appear linked to parvovirus B19, influenza, CMV and Epstein-Barr virus. Cytomegalovirus status was reported to be diagnosed by the classifier with high specificity and sensitivity in both the original and validation cohorts. A total of about 150 TCR beta chains were listed by the study as associated with cytomegalovirus. Specific HLA alleles were associated with roughly 17,000 TCR beta sequences at a false discovery rate of 0.05 in a later analysis. A later analysis found that most CMV-associated TCR beta chains appeared HLA-restricted, with HLA associations seemingly driven largely by CMV exposure. Correlated functional status among segregating V segments might be attributable to linkage disequilibrium, but an unknown experimental factor could not be ruled out. Immune exposure information for the cohort was limited to CMV serostatus. The authors suggested that the approach could potentially be extended to other disease states and immunological phenotypes. Some IMGT-functional V segments, including TRBV6-2 and TRBV6-3, could not be distinguished by the 87-base-pair reads and were therefore excluded. An earlier analysis of around 500 of the donors showed that most TCR beta V segments appeared in productive rearrangements either about 87% or about 30% of the time, which broadly matched IMGT annotations. In a later analysis, TCR association rates were found to vary across HLA loci, with the most associated TCRs seen for DRB1 alleles and the fewest for HLA-C alleles. Presence/absence analyses assumed roughly uniform sequencing depth across donors, an assumption that may not hold. In vitro tests confirmed that a few of the cytomegalovirus-associated TCR beta chains recognize cytomegalovirus antigens. A later genetic analysis reported fewer N-insertions in productive TCRs among donors in an Asian-associated ancestry cluster than the approximately 670-donor mean. Most TCR sequences were seen in very few donors, while some public TCRs were found in many individuals. A cluster of highly shared sequence variants was judged likely to represent a technical artifact of the sequencing pipeline. When HLA alleles, especially DR and DQ, strongly co-occurred, TCR associations were difficult to assign to individual alleles. An association between a missense DCLRE1C variant and V-gene and J-gene trimming of TCR beta chains was found in a later genetic analysis and replicated in an independent cohort.

In total, just over 650 healthy bone marrow donors made up the cohort. All cohort members were sampled while nominally healthy, although unrecorded immune exposures were likely present. The donor tested CMV seronegative, placing the donor among the 350 to 400 seronegative members of the cohort. A peripheral blood sample was provided by each donor, and peripheral blood mononuclear cells were used for TCR beta sequencing. Genomic DNA extraction from the blood cell samples was performed with the Qiagen DNeasy Blood Extraction Kit. The library was made by the immunoSEQ multiplex PCR assay. For the multiplex PCR, a mixture combining 60 forward primers for TCR Vbeta segments and 13 reverse primers for TCR Jbeta segments was used. A multiplex PCR assay on genomic DNA amplified the CDR3 region of rearranged TCR beta genes. The amplified TCR beta libraries were sequenced on the Illumina HiSeq System as 87-base-pair reads. The study's processing was this. Across the 500 to 700 repertoires, a later analysis counted 60 million to 90 million unique TCR beta chains, approximately 10 million of which were shared by at least two donors. Raw reads were error-corrected and collapsed into unique sequences with a nearest-neighbor algorithm that merged closely related sequences to remove PCR and sequencing errors. To assign V, D and J gene segments, CDR3 sequences were aligned to IMGT reference sequences. For a sequence to be retained, a match of at least six nucleotides was required to both a V gene segment and a J gene segment. Rearrangements were called productive when the CDR3 lacked stop codons and stayed in frame with V and J; all others were non-productive. Following IMGT convention, CDR3 was defined as the stretch from the second conserved V-encoded cysteine up to the conserved J-encoded phenylalanine. The earlier analysis of more than 450 of the donors excluded sequences that lacked an unambiguous match to a single V gene segment. In an earlier analysis of a few hundred of the donors, a V segment was called functional when productive rearrangements were above 56.7%, and segregating when the standard deviation between donors exceeded 5%. To diagnose cytomegalovirus status from the catalog of TCR beta chain sequences, a statistical classification framework was built. A later analysis assigned V and J genes by comparing TCR nucleotide sequences with IMGT/GENE-DB human TR gene sequences. The TCRdist pipeline was used in a later analysis to assign CDR3 sequences and most-parsimonious VDJ recombination scenarios. A later analysis defined each TCR beta chain by its CDR3 amino acid sequence plus V-gene family, and excluded reads lacking a unique V-gene family. In a later analysis, around 600 highly shared, low-generation-probability nucleotide sequences were removed to address suspected cross-contamination and a sequencing artifact. For each public chain, a later analysis derived a clonal expansion index from normalized ranks of inferred template counts within each repertoire. In a later analysis, generation probabilities were computed with a VDJ recombination model fitted to out-of-frame rearrangements, and the resulting probabilities were checked against IGoR. In a later analysis, TCR-TCR, TCR-HLA and TCR-CMV co-occurrence was scored with hypergeometric tests, and a repertoire-size bias correction was applied to TCR pairs. In a later analysis, false discovery rates were estimated by permuting HLA or CMV assignments 20 times. In a later analysis, co-occurring TCRs were grouped using DBSCAN, and TCRdist sequence similarity was added for clustering within HLA-allele-positive subsets. Repertoires with fewer than 30,000 or more than 120,000 public chains, plus five repertoires with anomalous nucleotide sharing, were excluded from co-occurrence clustering. This is the immuneACCESS table as TCRdb keeps it, with only in-frame sequences that have V and J called. A part of the clones is gone; compared with another copy, unresolved V genes explain less than half, and the rest is unexplained. V, J and clone size are taken as reported in that table, and D and trimming were inferred from the DNA itself. In all, the sample holds 120,000 to 150,000 clones, and roughly 72% of those were seen once. The top ten clonotypes cover approximately 2% of the sample.

Concerning this clone: This clone's antigen is unknown. Base-call qualities are not available, and no considerably larger clone is one nucleotide away.

The chain joins TRBV7-2 to TRBJ2-7, and possibly TRBD1, on 6 matching bases. The sample taken for sequencing was PBMCs. This TCR was sampled from a man aged 40-50 years in good health and CMV-seronegative. The CDR3 region: CASSLTWDTLPNEQYF. In nucleotides, the sequence is TGTGCCAGCAGCTTAACATGGGACACGTTACCAAACGAGCAGTACTTC.